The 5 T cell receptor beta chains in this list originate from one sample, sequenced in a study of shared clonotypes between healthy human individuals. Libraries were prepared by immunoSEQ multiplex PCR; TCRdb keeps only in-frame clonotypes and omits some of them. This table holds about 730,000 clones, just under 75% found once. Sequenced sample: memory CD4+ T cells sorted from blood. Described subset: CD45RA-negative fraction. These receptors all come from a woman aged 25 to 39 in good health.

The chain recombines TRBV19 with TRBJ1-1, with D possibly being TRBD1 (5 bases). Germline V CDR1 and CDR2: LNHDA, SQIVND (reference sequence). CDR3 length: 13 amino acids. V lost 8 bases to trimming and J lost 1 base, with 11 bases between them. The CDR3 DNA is TGTGCCAGTCGAAGGAGGGGGAACACTGAAGCTTTCTTT. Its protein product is CASRRRGNTEAFF.

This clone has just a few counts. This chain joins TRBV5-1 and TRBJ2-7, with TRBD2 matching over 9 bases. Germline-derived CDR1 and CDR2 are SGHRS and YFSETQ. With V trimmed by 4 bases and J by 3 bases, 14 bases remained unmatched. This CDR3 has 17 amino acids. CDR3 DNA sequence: TGCGCCAGCAGCCTGAGTGGGGCGGCTAGCGGGGACTACGAGCAGTACTTC. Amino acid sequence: CASSLSGAASGDYEQYF. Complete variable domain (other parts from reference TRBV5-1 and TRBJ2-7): KAGVTQTPRYLIKTRGQQVTLSCSPISGHRSVSWYQQTPGQGLQFLFEYFSETQRNKGNFPGRFSGRQFSNSRSEMNVSTLELGDSALYLCASSLSGAASGDYEQYFGPGTRLTVT.

CDR3 in DNA: TGCGCCAGCAGCATAGACCGTTTCTACGAGCAGTACTTC. This gives the protein CASSIDRFYEQYF. This sequence joins TRBV5-1 and TRBJ2-7; D gene uncertain. The germline V gene has CDR1 SGHRS and CDR2 YFSETQ. Trimming stripped 4 bases from V and 3 bases from J, with 11 bases between. This CDR3 is 13 amino acids long.

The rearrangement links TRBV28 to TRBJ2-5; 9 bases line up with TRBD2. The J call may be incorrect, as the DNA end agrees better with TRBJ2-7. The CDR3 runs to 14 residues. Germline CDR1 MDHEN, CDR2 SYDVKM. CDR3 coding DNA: TGTGCCAGCACCCCCCTAGCGGGAACCTACGAGCAGTACTTC. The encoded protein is CASTPLAGTYEQYF.

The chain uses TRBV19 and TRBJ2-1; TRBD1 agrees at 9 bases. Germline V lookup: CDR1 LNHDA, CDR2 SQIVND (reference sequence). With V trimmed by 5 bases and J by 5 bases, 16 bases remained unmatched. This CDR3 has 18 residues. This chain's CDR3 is CASSVYGPPRTGDNEQFF. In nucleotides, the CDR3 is TGTGCCAGTAGTGTGTATGGCCCTCCCCGGACAGGGGACAATGAGCAGTTCTTC.